The entry below gives a single TCR beta chain sequence along with its context. The data were produced by immunoSEQ multiplex PCR, yet TCRdb's version contains in-frame clones alone and is incomplete. The repertoire includes some 43,000 clones, around 86% of them detected once, and approximately 3.3% sits in the top ten. Germline V gene lookup returns CDR1 SGHVS and CDR2 FNYEAQ. The CDR3 sequence is 15 residues long. V lost 6 bases to trimming and J lost 4 bases; unmatched junction nucleotides: 7. This sample stems from a study of radiotherapy plus CTLA-4 blockade in lung cancer. CTLA-4 blockade with ipilimumab, together with focal radiation, was given to patients with chemo-refractory metastatic non-small-cell lung cancer.

This chain links TRBV7-6 with TRBJ2-1; TRBD2 matches at 9 bases. The sample in question was peripheral blood, obtained from a patient treated with radiotherapy plus ipilimumab. The sequence derives from a human donor with non-small cell lung cancer who had stable disease on radiotherapy plus ipilimumab. Here the CDR3 reads CASRETSGRYNEQFF. In DNA, the CDR3 is TGTGCCAGCAGAGAGACTAGCGGTCGATACAATGAGCAGTTCTTC.